These 22 T cell receptor beta chains were all obtained from the same sample, sequenced in a study of Graves' ophthalmopathy and Graves' hyperthyroidism. Amplification from RNA transcripts yielded the TCR beta CDR3 regions. Second-round multiplex PCR came after first-round RT-PCR with HTBI primers. MiXCR, applied by TCRdb to the multiplex PCR reads, yields one record per CDR3 protein. The data contain 500,000 to 800,000 distinct CDR3 sequences, more than 40% of them singletons. Sequencing was done on a sample of peripheral blood. These TCRs come from an adult man with Graves' ophthalmopathy.

As for this clonotype: A clone one base away is much larger, so this may be a read error. V is TRBV20-1 and J is TRBJ1-5; 10 bases match TRBD1. The CDR3 covers 14 residues. Looked up from germline, CDR1 is DFQATT and CDR2 is SNEGSKA (reference sequence). V lost 8 bases, J lost 7 bases, and 11 bases stayed unmatched. This CDR3 is CSTSDRGLFQPQHF. The CDR3 nucleotides are TGCAGTACGAGCGACAGGGGGCTTTTCCAGCCCCAGCATTTT.

The CDR3 is CASRAGETQYF. The CDR3 region has the DNA TGCGCCAGCAGGGCGGGAGAAACGCAGTATTTT. V is TRBV5-1 and J is TRBJ2-5; 7 nucleotides line up with TRBD2. The J call may be wrong; the DNA end is better matched by TRBJ2-3. The length of the CDR3 is 11 residues. Germline CDR1 is SGHRS and CDR2 is YFSETQ.

The chain combines TRBV10-3 with TRBJ2-5; no definite D call. The CDR3 covers 14 residues. With 6 bases removed from V and 3 bases from J, the gap between germline ends came to 14 bases. Germline V gene lookup returns CDR1 ENHRY and CDR2 SYGVKD. CDR3 in amino acids: CAISLYLSEETQYF. The CDR3 DNA sequence: TGTGCCATCAGCTTATATTTATCCGAAGAGACCCAGTACTTC.

This clonotype has just one count. The chain has TRBV12-3 or TRBV12-4 and TRBJ2-5; 7 bases map to TRBD2. The CDR3 contains 16 residues. V trimming: 5 bases; J trimming: 9 bases; junction bases outside the gene matches: 18. CDR3 region: CASSPGGRKRRQPQYF. In DNA, the CDR3 is TGTGCCAGCAGTCCGGGGGGACGAAAAAGGAGGCAGCCCCAGTACTTC.

This clonotype was picked up many times. DNA for the CDR3: TGTGCCTGGAGTGCTGGGGGAATCTATGGCTACACCTTC. It yields the protein CAWSAGGIYGYTF. The genes are TRBV30 and TRBJ1-2, with D possibly TRBD1 on 5 matching bases. Trimming took 1 base from V and 4 from J, leaving 10 bases between them. The CDR3 sequence is 13 residues long. CDR1 and CDR2 (germline): GTSNPN, SVGIG (reference sequence). The full variable domain, with the rest looked up from reference TRBV30 and TRBJ1-2, is SQTIHQWPATLVQPVGSPLSLECTVEGTSNPNLYWYRQAAGRGLQLLFYSVGIGQISSEVPQNLSASRPQDRQFILSSKKLLLSDSGFYLCAWSAGGIYGYTFGSGTRLTVV.

This clonotype was seen ten or more times. V gene TRBV19 combines with J gene TRBJ1-2; D may be TRBD1 (6 bases). Germline V CDR1 and CDR2: LNHDA, SQIVND (reference sequence). Trimming removed 5 bases from V and 6 bases from J, with 19 bases in between. The CDR3 contains 15 residues. The CDR3 loop is CASSLHPDSLNGYTF. DNA for the CDR3: TGTGCCAGTAGTCTCCACCCGGACAGTTTAAATGGCTACACCTTC.

This clonotype was observed at least ten times. The chain carries TRBV24-1 and TRBJ2-5, with D unclear. This CDR3 comprises 15 residues. The germline V and J ends were trimmed by 6 bases and 7 bases, with 20 bases remaining between them. The V gene's germline CDR1 is KGHDR and CDR2 SFDVKD. DNA of the CDR3: TGTGCCACCAGTTTCCCAAATTCGGGTTTAGGGACCCAGTACTTC. Protein sequence: CATSFPNSGLGTQYF.

DNA for the CDR3: TGTGCCAGTTCGTGGGGAGGCGACAGGGCTGAAGCTTTCTTT. Translating gives CASSWGGDRAEAFF. The chain recombines TRBV6-5 with TRBJ1-1; 7 bases fit TRBD1. Germline V gene data show CDR1 as MNHEY and CDR2 as SVGAGI. V lost 9 bases and J lost 6; bases outside the gene matches: 13. The CDR3 totals 14 residues.

Only a few counts were recorded for this clonotype. This chain links TRBV25-1 with TRBJ1-2; 8 positions agree with TRBD1. Per the germline V gene, CDR1 is MGHDK and CDR2 is SYGVNS. This CDR3 contains 13 residues. Germline trimming cut 2 bases from V and 7 bases from J; bases unmatched to any gene: 3. For the CDR3, the DNA is TGTGCCAGCAGTGAACAGGGGGCGGGTGGCTACACCTTC. As protein: CASSEQGAGGYTF.

This clonotype showed up many times. This chain connects TRBV2 to TRBJ2-7; 10 bases are a match to TRBD2. Germline V gene sequence: CDR1 SNHLY, CDR2 FYNNEI. The V and J ends lost 3 bases and 3 bases, in that order; junction bases with no gene match: 5. This CDR3 contains 15 residues. The CDR3 loop reads CASSDAGLAVYEQYF. The CDR3 region has the DNA TGTGCCAGCAGTGATGCCGGACTAGCGGTCTACGAGCAGTACTTC.

The V call is TRBV9, the J call TRBJ1-2, with TRBD1 identical over 7 bases. The CDR3 covers 15 residues. The ends lost 4 bases at V and 3 bases at J; junction bases unmatched: 9. Germline V gene data show CDR1 as SGDLS and CDR2 as YYNGEE. DNA for the CDR3: TGTGCCAGCAGCACCGGGACAGAATCCTACTATGGCTACACCTTC. This sequence encodes CASSTGTESYYGYTF.

Worth noting for this clonotype: The CDR3 does not end in the conserved phenylalanine or tryptophan, so this is likely a read error. The chain couples TRBV20-1 to TRBJ1-1; D gene ambiguous. V was trimmed by 8 bases and J by 3 bases, leaving 10 bases between them. Germline CDR1 DFQATT, CDR2 SNEGSKA (reference sequence). CDR3 length: 11 residues. The DNA for the CDR3 is TGCAGTACCGACAAGTACACTGAAGCTTTCTCT. Amino acid sequence: CSTDKYTEAFS.

The table lists this clonotype with a count of one. The gene calls are TRBV6-6 and TRBJ1-1; D gene uncertain. In germline, CDR1 is MNHNY, CDR2 SVGAGI (reference sequence). The CDR3 runs to 16 residues. Trimming removed 8 bases from V and 0 bases from J, with 19 bases in between. The CDR3 DNA is TGTGCCAGCTCTCGAGGCAGGACGAGCATGAACACTGAAGCTTTCTTT. Translated: CASSRGRTSMNTEAFF.

A few counts support this clonotype. This chain joins TRBV27 and TRBJ2-5; D possibly matches TRBD1 or TRBD2 (5 bases each). Trimming stripped 1 base from V and 5 bases from J, with 14 bases between. Germline lookup yields CDR1 MNHEY and CDR2 SMNVEV (reference sequence). The length of the CDR3 is 15 residues. This CDR3 is CASSLFGLAGETQYF. The CDR3 DNA sequence: TGTGCCAGCAGTTTATTTGGCCTAGCAGGGGAGACCCAGTACTTC.

There are many counts of this clonotype. The CDR3 reads CASSEGPKGEAFF. CDR3 DNA: TGTGCCAGCAGCGAAGGGCCCAAGGGTGAAGCTTTCTTT. This sequence joins TRBV9 and TRBJ1-1; no clear D. V was shortened by 3 bases and J by 7 bases, with 13 bases between the two germline ends. The CDR3 runs to 13 residues. Germline CDR1 SGDLS, CDR2 YYNGEE.

The chain combines TRBV20-1 with TRBJ1-2; D gene unclear. The V gene lost 3 bases and the J gene lost 1 base, with 12 bases spanning the gap. Germline lookup yields CDR1 DFQATT and CDR2 SNEGSKA (reference sequence). CDR3 length: 14 amino acids. The CDR3: CSARPMYRNYGYTF. In nucleotides, the CDR3 is TGCAGTGCTAGGCCCATGTATCGTAACTATGGCTACACCTTC.

The chain is built from TRBV29-1 and TRBJ2-7, with a tentative D call TRBD1 (6 bases). The CDR3 length is 12 residues. V lost 4 bases, J lost 3 bases, and 10 bases lay in between. The germline gives CDR1 SQVTM, CDR2 ANQGSEA. For the CDR3, the DNA is TGCAGCGTTGGGCAGGGGCTCTACGAGCAGTACTTC. Protein product: CSVGQGLYEQYF.

In regard to this clonotype: One end of the junction varies from germline; a read error may be responsible. The chain joins TRBV20-1 to TRBJ2-2; the D gene is possibly TRBD2 (5 bases). Germline V CDR1 and CDR2: DFQATT, SNEGSKA (reference sequence). CDR3 size: 14 residues. Here the CDR3 reads CSARDLRNTGELSW. The CDR3 DNA is TGCAGTGCTAGAGATCTGAGGAACACCGGGGAGCTGTCTTGG.

The chain carries TRBV29-1 and TRBJ2-4; tentatively, D is TRBD2 (5 bases). The CDR3 runs to 14 residues. Germline V CDR1 and CDR2: SQVTM, ANQGSEA. Trimming left V 4 bases short and J 0 bases short, with 10 bases between. This CDR3 is CSVGRTEAKNIQYF. CDR3 coding DNA: TGCAGCGTTGGGCGGACTGAAGCCAAAAACATTCAGTACTTC.

At least ten counts were recorded for this clonotype. This chain links TRBV5-1 with TRBJ2-2, with D uncertain. Germline CDR1 is SGHRS and CDR2 is YFSETQ. V was trimmed by 5 bases and J by 3 bases, leaving 8 bases between them. The CDR3 loop spans 13 amino acids. DNA of the CDR3: TGCGCCAGCAGAAGAGCGTACACCGGGGAGCTGTTTTTT. Translation: CASRRAYTGELFF.

A note on this clonotype: Possible read error: a much larger clone is one base away. The conserved phenylalanine or tryptophan normally closing the CDR3 is absent here, so this likely arose from a read error. CDR3 DNA sequence: TGCAGTGCTAGAGATCTGGGCGGAACTCAAGAGACCCAGTACTGC. This codes for CSARDLGGTQETQYC. The chain joins TRBV20-1 to TRBJ2-5; D unresolved. The CDR3 has 15 amino acids. Germline V gives CDR1 DFQATT, CDR2 SNEGSKA (reference sequence). V lost 0 bases and J 2 bases, leaving 13 bases between the germline ends.

The V gene is TRBV9, the J gene TRBJ2-2; no clear D gene. Germline CDR1 and CDR2: SGDLS and YYNGEE. This CDR3 contains 15 residues. Trimming shortened V by 1 base and J by 0 bases, and 7 bases separated the two germline ends. CDR3 in amino acids: CASSVRTANTGELFF. DNA of the CDR3: TGTGCCAGCAGCGTAAGAACAGCGAACACCGGGGAGCTGTTTTTT.